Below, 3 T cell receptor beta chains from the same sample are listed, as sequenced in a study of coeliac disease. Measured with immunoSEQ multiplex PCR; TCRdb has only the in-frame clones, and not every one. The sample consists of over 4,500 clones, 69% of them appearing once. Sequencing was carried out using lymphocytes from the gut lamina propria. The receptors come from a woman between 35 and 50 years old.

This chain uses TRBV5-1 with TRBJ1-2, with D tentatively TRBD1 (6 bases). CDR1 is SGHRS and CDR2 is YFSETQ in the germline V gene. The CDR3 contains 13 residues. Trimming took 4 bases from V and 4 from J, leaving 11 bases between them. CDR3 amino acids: CASSEDSSYGYTF. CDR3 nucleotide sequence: TGCGCCAGCAGCGAGGACAGTTCCTATGGCTACACCTTC. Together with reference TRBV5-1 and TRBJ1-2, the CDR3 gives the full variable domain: KAGVTQTPRYLIKTRGQQVTLSCSPISGHRSVSWYQQTPGQGLQFLFEYFSETQRNKGNFPGRFSGRQFSNSRSEMNVSTLELGDSALYLCASSEDSSYGYTFGSGTRLTVV.

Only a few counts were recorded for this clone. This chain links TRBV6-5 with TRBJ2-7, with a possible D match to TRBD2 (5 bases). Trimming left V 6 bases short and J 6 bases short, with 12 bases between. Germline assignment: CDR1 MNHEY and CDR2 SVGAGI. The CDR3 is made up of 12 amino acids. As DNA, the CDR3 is TGTGCCAGCAGCCGAACTAGTTCCGAGCAGTACTTC. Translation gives CASSRTSSEQYF.

CDR3 coding DNA: TGTGCCAGTAGTATAATAGGGGCAGGAGCGAACACTGAAGCTTTCTTT. It specifies CASSIIGAGANTEAFF. The rearrangement links TRBV19 to TRBJ1-1; TRBD1 might be the D (5 bases). CDR3 size: 16 residues. V lost 2 bases, J lost 1 base, and 14 bases lay in between. Looked up from germline, CDR1 is LNHDA and CDR2 is SQIVND (reference sequence).